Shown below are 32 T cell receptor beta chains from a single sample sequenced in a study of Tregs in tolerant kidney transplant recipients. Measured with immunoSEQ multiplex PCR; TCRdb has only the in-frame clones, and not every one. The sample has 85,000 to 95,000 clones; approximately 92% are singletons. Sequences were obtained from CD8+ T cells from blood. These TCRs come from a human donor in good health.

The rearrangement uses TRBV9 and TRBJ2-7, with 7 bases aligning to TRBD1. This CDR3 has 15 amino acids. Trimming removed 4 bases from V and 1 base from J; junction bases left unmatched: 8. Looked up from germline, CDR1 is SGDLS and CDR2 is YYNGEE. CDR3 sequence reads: CASSPWDSRSYEQYF. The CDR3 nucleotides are TGTGCCAGCAGCCCTTGGGACAGCAGGTCCTACGAGCAGTACTTC.

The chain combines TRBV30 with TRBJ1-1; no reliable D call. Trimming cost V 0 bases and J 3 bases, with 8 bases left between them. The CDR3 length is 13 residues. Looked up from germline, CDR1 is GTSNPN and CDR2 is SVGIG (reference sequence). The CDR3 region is CAWSVSSYTEAFF. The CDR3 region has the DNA TGTGCCTGGAGTGTATCCAGTTACACTGAAGCTTTCTTT. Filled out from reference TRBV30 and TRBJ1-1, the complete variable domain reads SQTIHQWPATLVQPVGSPLSLECTVEGTSNPNLYWYRQAAGRGLQLLFYSVGIGQISSEVPQNLSASRPQDRQFILSSKKLLLSDSGFYLCAWSVSSYTEAFFGQGTRLTVV.

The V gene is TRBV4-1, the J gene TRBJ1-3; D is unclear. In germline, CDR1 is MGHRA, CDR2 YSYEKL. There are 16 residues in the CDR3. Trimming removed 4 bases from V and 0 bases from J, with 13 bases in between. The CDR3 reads CASSLKTEVSGNTIYF. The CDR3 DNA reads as TGCGCCAGCAGCCTCAAGACCGAAGTCTCTGGAAACACCATATATTTT.

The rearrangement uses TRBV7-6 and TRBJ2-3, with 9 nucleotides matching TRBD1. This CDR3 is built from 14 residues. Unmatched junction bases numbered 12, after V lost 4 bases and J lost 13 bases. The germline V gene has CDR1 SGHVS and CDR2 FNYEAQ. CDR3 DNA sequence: TGTGCCAGCAGCTATCTACCGGGACAGGGTAGGGAGTATTTT. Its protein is CASSYLPGQGREYF.

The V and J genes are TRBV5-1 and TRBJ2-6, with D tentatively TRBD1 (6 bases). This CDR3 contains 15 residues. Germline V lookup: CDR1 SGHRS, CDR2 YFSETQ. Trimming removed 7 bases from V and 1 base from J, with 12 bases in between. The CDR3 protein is CASAQGTSGANVLTF. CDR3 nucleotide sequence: TGCGCCAGCGCACAGGGAACGTCTGGGGCCAACGTCCTGACTTTC.

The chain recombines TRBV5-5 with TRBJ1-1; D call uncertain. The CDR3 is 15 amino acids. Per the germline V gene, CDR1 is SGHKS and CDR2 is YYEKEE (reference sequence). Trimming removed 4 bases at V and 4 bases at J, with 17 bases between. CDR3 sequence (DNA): TGTGCCAGCAGCGCAACTTTTAGGCCAGGCACTGAAGCTTTCTTT. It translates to CASSATFRPGTEAFF.

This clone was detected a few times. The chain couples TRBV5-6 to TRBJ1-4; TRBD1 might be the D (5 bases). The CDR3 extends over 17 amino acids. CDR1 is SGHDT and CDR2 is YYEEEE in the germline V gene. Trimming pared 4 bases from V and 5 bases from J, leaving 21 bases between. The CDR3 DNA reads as TGTGCCAGCAGCCCTTTGCCTACGGGACCTTGGAATGAAAAACTGTTTTTT. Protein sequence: CASSPLPTGPWNEKLFF.

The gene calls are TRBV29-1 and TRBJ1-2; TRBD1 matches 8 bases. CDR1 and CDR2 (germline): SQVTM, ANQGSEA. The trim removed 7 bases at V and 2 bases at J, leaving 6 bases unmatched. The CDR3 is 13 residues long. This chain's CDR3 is CSAWTGSNYGYTF. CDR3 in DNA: TGCAGCGCCTGGACAGGGTCCAACTATGGCTACACCTTC. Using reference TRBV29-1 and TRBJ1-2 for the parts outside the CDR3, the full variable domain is SAVISQKPSRDICQRGTSLTIQCQVDSQVTMMFWYRQQPGQSLTLIATANQGSEATYESGFVIDKFPISRPNLTFSTLTVSNMSPEDSSIYLCSAWTGSNYGYTFGSGTRLTVV.

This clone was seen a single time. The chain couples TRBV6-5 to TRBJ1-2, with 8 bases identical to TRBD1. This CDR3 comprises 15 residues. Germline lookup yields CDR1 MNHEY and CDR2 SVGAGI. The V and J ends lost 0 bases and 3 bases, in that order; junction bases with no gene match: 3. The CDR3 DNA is TGTGCCAGCAGTTACTCCCCAGGGGGCGACTATGGCTACACCTTC. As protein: CASSYSPGGDYGYTF.

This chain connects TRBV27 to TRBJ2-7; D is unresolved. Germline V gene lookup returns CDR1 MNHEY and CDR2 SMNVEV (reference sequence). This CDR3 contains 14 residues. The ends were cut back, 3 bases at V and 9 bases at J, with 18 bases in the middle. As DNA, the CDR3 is TGTGCCAGCAGTTTGGCAGGCGCGAGCGTGGGGCAGTACTTC. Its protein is CASSLAGASVGQYF.

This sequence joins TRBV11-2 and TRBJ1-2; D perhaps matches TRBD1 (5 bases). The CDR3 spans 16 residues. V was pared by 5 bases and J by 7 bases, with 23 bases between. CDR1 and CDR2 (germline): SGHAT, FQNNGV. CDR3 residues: CASSIKGEDRLSGYTF. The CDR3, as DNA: TGTGCCAGCAGCATAAAAGGGGAGGACCGACTAAGTGGCTACACCTTC.

DNA for the CDR3: TGCGCCAGCAGCTTAGACACGGCCATGGGCACAGATACGCAGTATTTT. Its translation is CASSLDTAMGTDTQYF. V is TRBV5-1 and J is TRBJ2-3, with D uncertain. This CDR3 contains 16 residues. Trimming took 2 bases from V and 1 from J, leaving 14 bases between them. Germline CDR1 is SGHRS and CDR2 is YFSETQ.

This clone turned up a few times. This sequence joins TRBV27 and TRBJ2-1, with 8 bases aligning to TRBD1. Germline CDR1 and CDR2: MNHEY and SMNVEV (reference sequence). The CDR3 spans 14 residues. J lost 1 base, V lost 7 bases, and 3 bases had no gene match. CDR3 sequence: CASTGQASYNEQFF. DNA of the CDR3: TGTGCCAGCACGGGACAGGCATCCTACAATGAGCAGTTCTTC.

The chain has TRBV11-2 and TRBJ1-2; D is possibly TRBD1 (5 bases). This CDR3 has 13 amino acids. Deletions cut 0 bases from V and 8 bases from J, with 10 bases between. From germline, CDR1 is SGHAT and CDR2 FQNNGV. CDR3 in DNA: TGTGCCAGCAGCTTAGAGACAGCGCACGGCTACACCTTC. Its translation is CASSLETAHGYTF.

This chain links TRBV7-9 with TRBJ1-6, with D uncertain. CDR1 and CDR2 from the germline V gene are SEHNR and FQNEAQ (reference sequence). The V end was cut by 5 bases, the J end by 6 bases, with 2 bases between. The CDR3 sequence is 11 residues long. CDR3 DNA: TGTGCCAGCAGCGTTAATTCACCCCTCCACTTT. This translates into CASSVNSPLHF.

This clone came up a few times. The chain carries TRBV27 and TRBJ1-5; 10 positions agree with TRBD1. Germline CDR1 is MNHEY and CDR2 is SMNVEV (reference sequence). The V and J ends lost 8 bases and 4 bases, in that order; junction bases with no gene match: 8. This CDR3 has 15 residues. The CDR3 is CASGSGTGVNQPQHF. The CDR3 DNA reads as TGTGCCAGCGGCTCGGGGACAGGGGTTAATCAGCCCCAGCATTTT.

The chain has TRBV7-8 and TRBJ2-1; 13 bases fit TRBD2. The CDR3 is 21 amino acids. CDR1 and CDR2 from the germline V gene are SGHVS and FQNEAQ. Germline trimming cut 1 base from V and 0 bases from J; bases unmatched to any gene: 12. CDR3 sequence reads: CASSLELAGGHIFGSYNEQFF. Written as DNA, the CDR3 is TGTGCCAGCAGCTTAGAACTAGCGGGAGGGCATATTTTTGGCTCCTACAATGAGCAGTTCTTC.

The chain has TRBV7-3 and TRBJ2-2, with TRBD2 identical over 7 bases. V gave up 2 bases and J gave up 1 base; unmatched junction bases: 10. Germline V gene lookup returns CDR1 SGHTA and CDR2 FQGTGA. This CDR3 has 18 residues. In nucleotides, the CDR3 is TGTGCCAGCAGCTTACTGCGGCCCAGCGGGAAGAACACCGGGGAGCTGTTTTTT. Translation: CASSLLRPSGKNTGELFF.

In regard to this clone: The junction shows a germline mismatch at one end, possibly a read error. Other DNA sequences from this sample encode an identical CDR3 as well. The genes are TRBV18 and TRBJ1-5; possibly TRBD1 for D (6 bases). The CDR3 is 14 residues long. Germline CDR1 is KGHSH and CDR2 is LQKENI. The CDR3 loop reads CASSLSGDNQPQHF. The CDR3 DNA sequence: TGTGCCAGCTCGCTTTCAGGGGACAATCAACCCCAGCATTTT.

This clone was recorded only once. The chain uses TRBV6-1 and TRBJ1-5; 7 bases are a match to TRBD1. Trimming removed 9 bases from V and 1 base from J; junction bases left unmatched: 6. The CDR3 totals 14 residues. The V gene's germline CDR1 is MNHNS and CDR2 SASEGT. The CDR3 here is CASKGARSNQPQHF. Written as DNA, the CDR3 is TGTGCCAGTAAGGGGGCCAGGAGCAATCAGCCCCAGCATTTT.

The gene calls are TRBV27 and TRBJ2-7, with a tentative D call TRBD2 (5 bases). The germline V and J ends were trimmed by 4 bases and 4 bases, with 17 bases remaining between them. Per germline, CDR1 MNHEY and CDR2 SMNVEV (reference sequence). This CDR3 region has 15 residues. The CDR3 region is CASSSLSGMLYEQYF. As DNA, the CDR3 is TGTGCCAGCAGTTCTCTTTCGGGGATGCTATACGAGCAGTACTTC.

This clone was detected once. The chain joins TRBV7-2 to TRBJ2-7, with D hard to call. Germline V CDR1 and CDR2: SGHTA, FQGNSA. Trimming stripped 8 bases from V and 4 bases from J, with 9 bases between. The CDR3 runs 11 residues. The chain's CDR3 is CASEDGYEQYF. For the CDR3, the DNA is TGTGCCAGCGAGGACGGGTACGAGCAGTACTTC. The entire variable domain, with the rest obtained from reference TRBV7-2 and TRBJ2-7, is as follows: GAGVSQSPSNKVTEKGKDVELRCDPISGHTALYWYRQSLGQGLEFLIYFQGNSAPDKSGLPSDRFSAERTGGSVSTLTIQRTQQEDSAVYLCASEDGYEQYFGPGTRLTVT.

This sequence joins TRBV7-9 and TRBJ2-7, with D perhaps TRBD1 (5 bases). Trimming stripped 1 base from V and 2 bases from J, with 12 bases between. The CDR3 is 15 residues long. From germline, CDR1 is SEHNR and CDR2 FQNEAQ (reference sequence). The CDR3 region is CASSLGGRQTYEQYF. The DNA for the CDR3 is TGTGCCAGCAGCTTAGGCGGTAGACAGACCTACGAGCAGTACTTC.

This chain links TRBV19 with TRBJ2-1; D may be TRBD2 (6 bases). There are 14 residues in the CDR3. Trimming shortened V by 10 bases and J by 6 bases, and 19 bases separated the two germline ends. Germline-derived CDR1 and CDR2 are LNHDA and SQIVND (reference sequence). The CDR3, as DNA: TGTGCCACGATCCCTAGCGTCGAGCTCAATGAGCAGTTCTTC. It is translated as CATIPSVELNEQFF.

CDR3 bases: TGCGCCAGCAGCCAAGAAGGAGGGGCGCCCACTGAAGCTTTCTTT. This translates into CASSQEGGAPTEAFF. The chain carries TRBV4-1 and TRBJ1-1; D possibly corresponds to TRBD1 (5 bases). Germline V gene data show CDR1 as MGHRA and CDR2 as YSYEKL. The ends were cut back, 0 bases at V and 4 bases at J, with 12 bases in the middle. The CDR3 is 15 amino acids.

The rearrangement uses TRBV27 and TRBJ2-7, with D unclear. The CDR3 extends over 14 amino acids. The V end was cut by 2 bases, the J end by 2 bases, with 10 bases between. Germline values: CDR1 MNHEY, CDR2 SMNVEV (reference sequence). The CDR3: CASSLRTEAYEQYF. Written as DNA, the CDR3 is TGTGCCAGCAGTTTAAGGACCGAAGCCTACGAGCAGTACTTC.

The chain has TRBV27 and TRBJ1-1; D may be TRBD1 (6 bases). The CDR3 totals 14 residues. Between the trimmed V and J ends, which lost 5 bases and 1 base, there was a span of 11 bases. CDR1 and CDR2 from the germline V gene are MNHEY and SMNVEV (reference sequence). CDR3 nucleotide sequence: TGTGCCAGCAGTCCAACAGGGAAGAACACTGAAGCTTTCTTT. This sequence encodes CASSPTGKNTEAFF.

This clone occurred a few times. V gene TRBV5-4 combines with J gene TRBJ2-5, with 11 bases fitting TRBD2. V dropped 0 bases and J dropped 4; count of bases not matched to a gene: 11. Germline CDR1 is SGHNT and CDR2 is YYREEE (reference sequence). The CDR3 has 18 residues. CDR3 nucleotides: TGTGCCAGCAGCTTGGGGACTAGCGGGCCCGCGGCAGGAGAGACCCAGTACTTC. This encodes CASSLGTSGPAAGETQYF.

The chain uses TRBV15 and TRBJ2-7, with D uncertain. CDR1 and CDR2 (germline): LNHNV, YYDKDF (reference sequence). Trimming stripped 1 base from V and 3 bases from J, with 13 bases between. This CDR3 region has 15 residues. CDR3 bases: TGTGCCACCAGCAGAGGCACGGGTCGCTTCTACGAGCAGTACTTC. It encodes CATSRGTGRFYEQYF.

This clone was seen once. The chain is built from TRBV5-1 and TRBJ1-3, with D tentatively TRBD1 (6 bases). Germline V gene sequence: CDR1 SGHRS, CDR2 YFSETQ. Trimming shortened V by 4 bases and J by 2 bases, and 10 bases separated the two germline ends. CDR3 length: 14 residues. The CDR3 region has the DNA TGCGCCAGCAGCCCGGGGACAACTGGAAACACCATATATTTT. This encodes CASSPGTTGNTIYF.

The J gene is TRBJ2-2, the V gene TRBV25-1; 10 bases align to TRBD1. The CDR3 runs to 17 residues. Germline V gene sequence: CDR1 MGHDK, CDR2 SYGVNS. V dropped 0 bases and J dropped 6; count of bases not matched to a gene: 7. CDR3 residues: CASSEYPGQGSPGELFF. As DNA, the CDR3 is TGTGCCAGCAGTGAATATCCGGGACAGGGGTCCCCCGGGGAGCTGTTTTTT. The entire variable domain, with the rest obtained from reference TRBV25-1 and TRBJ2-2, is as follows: EADIYQTPRYLVIGTGKKITLECSQTMGHDKMYWYQQDPGMELHLIHYSYGVNSTEKGDLSSESTVSRIRTEHFPLTLESARPSHTSQYLCASSEYPGQGSPGELFFGEGSRLTVL.

CDR3 residues: CASSPDRGVGYTF. CDR3 in DNA: TGTGCCAGCAGCCCCGACAGAGGAGTAGGCTACACCTTC. This chain uses TRBV27 with TRBJ1-2, with TRBD1 as a possible D gene (5 bases). Germline lookup yields CDR1 MNHEY and CDR2 SMNVEV (reference sequence). The V end was cut by 6 bases, the J end by 8 bases, with 16 bases between. The CDR3 extends over 13 amino acids.